The rows below give T cell receptor beta chains drawn from one sample of a study of OX40 agonist ivuxolimab in advanced cancers. Libraries were prepared by immunoSEQ multiplex PCR; TCRdb keeps only in-frame clonotypes and omits some of them. The sample holds over 100,000 clones, over 75% seen once. The specimen was CD4+ or CD8+ T cells sorted from blood, collected in a trial of the OX40 agonist ivuxolimab. The origin of the receptors is an adult with an advanced solid tumor such as melanoma, head and neck, liver or kidney cancer. Each CDR3 is given with its conserved first and last residue. A D gene is named only where the DNA matches it firmly.

j_gene | v_gene | d_gene | CDR3nt | CDR3aa
TRBJ2-7 | TRBV7-3 | TRBD1 | TGTGCCAGCAGCCGATTTCCGGGACAGGGTATCTACGAGCAGTACTTC | CASSRFPGQGIYEQYF
TRBJ1-2 | TRBV15 | . | TGTGCCACCAGCTTCGCAACTGCGCCACTGGGCTACACCTTC | CATSFATAPLGYTF
TRBJ1-2 | TRBV18 | TRBD1 | TGTGCCAGCAACCTCCGGGACAGGGGCTCAAGTGATGGCTACACCTTC | CASNLRDRGSSDGYTF
TRBJ1-1 | TRBV10-1 | TRBD1 | TGCGCCAGCAGTGAGACACGGACAGGGGGGGCTTTCTTT | CASSETRTGGAFF
TRBJ2-5 | TRBV19 | . | TGTGCCAGTAAACGACCCCTCGAAGGGGAACCTCGGGGTTCCAGGGAGACCCAGTACTTC | CASKRPLEGEPRGSRETQYF
TRBJ1-3 | TRBV5-4 | . | TGTGCCAGCAGCTTGCTCGGGGGAAACACCATATATTTT | CASSLLGGNTIYF
TRBJ2-5 | TRBV7-2 | . | TGTGCCAGCAGCTTAGCCCCCCTTAGCGGACAAGAGACCCAGTACTTC | CASSLAPLSGQETQYF
TRBJ2-7 | TRBV5-1 | TRBD1 | TGCGCCAGCAGCTTGGGGGACAGGGAGCGCCACGAGCAGTACTTC | CASSLGDRERHEQYF
TRBJ2-7 | TRBV25-1 | . | TGTGCCAGCAGTGATTCAGGGGGGGTCTACGAGCAGTACTTC | CASSDSGGVYEQYF
TRBJ1-2 | TRBV5-6 | . | TGTGCCAGCAGCTTCCTCGCGGAGGGCTACACCTTC | CASSFLAEGYTF
TRBJ1-3 | TRBV9 | TRBD1 | TGTGCCAGCAGCGTAGAGACAGGGGGAAACACCATATATTTT | CASSVETGGNTIYF
TRBJ2-7 | TRBV28 | TRBD1 | TGTGCCAGCAGTTCGGGACAGGAGCCCTACGAGCAGTACTTC | CASSSGQEPYEQYF
TRBJ2-1 | TRBV18 | . | TGTGCCAGCTCACCACCGGGGCGCGAGGAGGAGCAGTTCTTC | CASSPPGREEEQFF